Presented here are 14 T cell receptor beta chains from one specimen sequenced in a study of blood T cell repertoires in COVID-19. The method was immunoSEQ multiplex PCR; TCRdb's version includes in-frame clones alone and lacks a portion of them. The profile covers about 370,000 clones, with roughly 92% appearing a single time and around 0.94% taken by the ten largest. Source material: PBMCs or T cells enriched from blood (not recorded which). Source of these receptors: a woman between 40 and 55 years old who had been exposed to COVID-19.

The rearrangement joins TRBV20-1 to TRBJ2-2, with unresolved D. Between the trimmed V and J ends, which lost 3 bases and 8 bases, there was a span of 13 bases. Germline CDR1 DFQATT, CDR2 SNEGSKA (reference sequence). This CDR3 is built from 13 residues. CDR3 nucleotide sequence: TGCAGTGCTAGTGCTACCTCACCGGGGGAGCTGTTTTTT. Its protein product is CSASATSPGELFF.

V and J are TRBV6-5 and TRBJ2-2; TRBD1 matches 12 bases. Germline lookup yields CDR1 MNHEY and CDR2 SVGAGI. V shed 8 bases, J shed 6 bases, and the junction held 7 bases outside the gene matches. This CDR3 contains 15 residues. The DNA for the CDR3 is TGTGCCAGCGTAACCGGGACAGGGGGCTCCGGGGAGCTGTTTTTT. Its protein is CASVTGTGGSGELFF.

V is TRBV7-9 and J is TRBJ2-4; 7 nucleotides align to TRBD1. The CDR3 totals 14 residues. V lost 0 bases and J lost 7; bases outside the gene matches: 3. Germline CDR1 reads SEHNR; CDR2 reads FQNEAQ (reference sequence). The CDR3 here is CASSLAGGANIQYF. In DNA, the CDR3 is TGTGCCAGCAGCTTAGCAGGGGGCGCGAACATTCAGTACTTC.

This CDR3 is CASSYDSGGNQPQHF. DNA of the CDR3: TGTGCCAGCAGTTACGACAGTGGGGGCAATCAGCCCCAGCATTTT. The rearrangement uses TRBV6-2 or TRBV6-3 and TRBJ1-5; maybe TRBD1 (5 bases). Trimming left V 2 bases short and J 2 bases short, with 10 bases between. CDR1 and CDR2 (germline): MNHEY, SVGEGT. This CDR3 is 15 amino acids long.

J is TRBJ1-3 and V is TRBV14, with TRBD1 matching over 7 bases. Trimming removed 4 bases from V and 0 bases from J; junction bases left unmatched: 3. CDR3 length: 15 residues. Germline-derived CDR1 and CDR2 are SGHDN and FVKESK. In DNA form, the CDR3 reads TGTGCCAGCAGCCTCAGGGGGAGCTCTGGAAACACCATATATTTT. It is translated as CASSLRGSSGNTIYF.

This chain connects TRBV5-1 to TRBJ2-2; 14 nucleotides line up with TRBD2. CDR3 length equals 17 residues. J was trimmed by 5 bases and V by 4 bases; bases with no gene match: 7. Germline V gene lookup returns CDR1 SGHRS and CDR2 YFSETQ. The CDR3 region has the DNA TGCGCCAGCAGCCTCGGGACTAGCGGGGGTGGAACCGGGGAGCTGTTTTTT. Protein sequence: CASSLGTSGGGTGELFF.

The rearrangement uses TRBV30 and TRBJ2-7, with a tentative D call TRBD1 (5 bases). Trimming removed 1 base at V and 3 bases at J, with 7 bases between. The germline CDR1 and CDR2 sequences are GTSNPN and SVGIG (reference sequence). The CDR3 spans 12 residues. The DNA of the CDR3 is TGTGCCTGGAGTGGGCAGGGCTACGAGCAGTACTTC. It yields the protein CAWSGQGYEQYF.

This chain connects TRBV21-1 to TRBJ1-1; the tabulated D call, TRBD1, remains unverified against the DNA. TRBV21-1 is noted as a pseudogene. This CDR3 contains 19 residues. The CDR3 region has the DNA TGTGCCAGCAGCAAAGGCCCAGGACAGGGGGGACGTAAAGACACTGAAGCTTTCTTT. Amino acids: CASSKGPGQGGRKDTEAFF.

V is TRBV6-5 and J is TRBJ2-7; 7 positions match TRBD1. The length of the CDR3 is 14 residues. The V segment lost 7 bases and the J segment 3 bases; nucleotides outside the gene matches: 9. CDR1 is MNHEY, CDR2 SVGAGI, per germline. Written as DNA, the CDR3 is TGTGCCAGCACACAGACAGGGAAAGTCTACGAGCAGTACTTC. Residues: CASTQTGKVYEQYF.

The genes are TRBV19 and TRBJ2-7; perhaps TRBD2 as D (6 bases). CDR3 length: 16 residues. The V gene lost 3 bases and the J gene lost 6 bases, with 21 bases spanning the gap. Looked up from germline, CDR1 is LNHDA and CDR2 is SQIVND (reference sequence). CDR3 protein: CASSMGTWTGLVEQYF. DNA for the CDR3: TGTGCCAGTAGTATGGGGACTTGGACCGGCCTCGTCGAGCAGTACTTC.

The chain couples TRBV19 to TRBJ2-7, with D tentatively TRBD1 (7 bases). Trimming pared 7 bases from V and 2 bases from J, leaving 18 bases between. This CDR3 has 15 amino acids. Germline V lookup: CDR1 LNHDA, CDR2 SQIVND (reference sequence). The CDR3 region has the DNA TGTGCCAGTACCTCAGGGGGGCAGGGTACCTACGAGCAGTACTTC. Encoded protein: CASTSGGQGTYEQYF.

The CDR3 DNA reads as TGTGCCAGCTCACAAGGATCGGGGACAGACACTGAAGCTTTCTTT. Translating it yields CASSQGSGTDTEAFF. The chain is built from TRBV18 and TRBJ1-1, with 7 bases identical to TRBD1. V shed 4 bases and J 3 bases; nucleotides not matched to a gene: 8. This CDR3 has 15 amino acids. Per germline, CDR1 KGHSH and CDR2 LQKENI.

The J gene is TRBJ2-5, the V gene TRBV7-9; TRBD2 matches at 11 bases. With 8 bases clipped from V and 5 bases from J, the junction kept 13 bases outside the gene matches. Germline CDR1 is SEHNR and CDR2 is FQNEAQ (reference sequence). The CDR3 is 16 residues long. CDR3 protein: CASQGTGASGRETQYF. In nucleotides, the CDR3 is TGTGCCAGCCAAGGAACGGGGGCTAGCGGGAGGGAGACCCAGTACTTC.

The gene calls are TRBV3-1 (or the pseudogene TRBV3-2) and TRBJ2-3, with 12 bases fitting TRBD2. This CDR3 spans 17 amino acids. The germline CDR1 and CDR2 sequences are LGHDT and YNNKEL (reference sequence). V lost 4 bases and J lost 7; bases outside the gene matches: 12. CDR3 nucleotide sequence: TGTGCCAGCAGCCCCTTCGGACTAGCGGGATTCGAAAATACGCAGTATTTT. The encoded protein is CASSPFGLAGFENTQYF.